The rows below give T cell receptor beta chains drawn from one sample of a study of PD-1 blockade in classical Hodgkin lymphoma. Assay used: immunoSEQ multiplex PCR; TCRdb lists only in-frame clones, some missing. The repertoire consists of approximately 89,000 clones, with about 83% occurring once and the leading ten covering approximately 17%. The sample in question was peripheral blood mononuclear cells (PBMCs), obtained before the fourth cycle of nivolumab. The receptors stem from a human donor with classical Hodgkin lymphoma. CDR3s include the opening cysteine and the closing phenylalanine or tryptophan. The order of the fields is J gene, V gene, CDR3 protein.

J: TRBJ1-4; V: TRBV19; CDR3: CASSPKGPGNEKLFF
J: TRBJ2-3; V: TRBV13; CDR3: CASSSGQGVTDTQYF
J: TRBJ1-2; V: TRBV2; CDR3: CANNFMATGRTSIGYGYTF
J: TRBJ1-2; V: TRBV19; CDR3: CASSMAGNYGYTF
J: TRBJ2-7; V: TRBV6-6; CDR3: CASSYSDRFSYEQYF
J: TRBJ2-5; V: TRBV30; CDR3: CAWRAPTSGSPYQETQYF
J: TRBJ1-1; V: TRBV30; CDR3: CAWSVAGAGEAFF
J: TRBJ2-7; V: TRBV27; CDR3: CASSPARTGSYEQYF
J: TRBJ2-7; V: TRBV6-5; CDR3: CASRLYARAYEQYF
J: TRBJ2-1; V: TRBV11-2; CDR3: CASSYQGGSYNEQFF
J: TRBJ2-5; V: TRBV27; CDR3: CASSEQGTLRETQYF
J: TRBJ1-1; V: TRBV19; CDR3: CASSTLPRSEAFF
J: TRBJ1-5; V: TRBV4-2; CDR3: CASSHTRTGANSNQPQHF
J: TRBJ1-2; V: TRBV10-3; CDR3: CAINPTGRGGYGYTF
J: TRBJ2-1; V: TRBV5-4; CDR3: CASSLESGRHNEQFF
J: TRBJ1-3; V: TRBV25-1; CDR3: CASSEYARTSGNTIYF
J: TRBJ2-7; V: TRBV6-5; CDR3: CASSYRDSRSYEQYF
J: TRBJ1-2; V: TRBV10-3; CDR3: CAISESPEYYGYTF
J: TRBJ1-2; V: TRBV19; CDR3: CASNDRALKGVGYTF
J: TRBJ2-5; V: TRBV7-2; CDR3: CASSHGGDQETQYF
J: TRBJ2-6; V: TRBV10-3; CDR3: CAISESEGGSGANVLTF
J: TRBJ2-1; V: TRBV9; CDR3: CASSGGTSGRLSSYNEQFF
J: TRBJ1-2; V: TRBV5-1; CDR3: CASSPATSEGGYTF
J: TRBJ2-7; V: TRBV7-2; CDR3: CASSRTAAGAPYEQYF
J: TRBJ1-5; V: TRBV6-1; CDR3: CASMGWTGHNQPQHF
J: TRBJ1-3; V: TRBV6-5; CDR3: CASSLGNTIYF
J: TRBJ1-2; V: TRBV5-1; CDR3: CASSQGQGYGYTF
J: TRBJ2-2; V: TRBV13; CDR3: CASSPVGRGNTGELFF
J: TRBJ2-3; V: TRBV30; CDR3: CAWSPLAGGDTQYF
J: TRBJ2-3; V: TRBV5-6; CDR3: CASSPGQGWADTQYF
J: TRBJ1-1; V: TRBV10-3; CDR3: CAIRGPDGGDEAFF
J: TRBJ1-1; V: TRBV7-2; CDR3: CASSLGPGGLTEAFF
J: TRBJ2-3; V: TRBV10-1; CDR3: CASSDWRGLTRTDTQYF
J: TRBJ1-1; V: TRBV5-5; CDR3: CASSFQPRNTEAFF
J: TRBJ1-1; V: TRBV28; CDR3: CASTEGGARIEAFF
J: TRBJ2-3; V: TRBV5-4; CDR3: CATRGLARTDTQYF